Described below is a single TCR beta chain sequence and its context. This clonotype appeared many times. The specificity of this receptor is unknown. No much larger clone is present one base from it, and per-base qualities are unavailable. Trimming removed 4 bases from V and 6 bases from J, leaving 16 bases between the germline ends. The CDR3 measures 14 amino acids from cysteine to phenylalanine. This entry keeps only the CDR3 DNA: 42 bases, framed from base 1. Via the germline V gene, CDR1 is SGHRS and CDR2 YFSETQ. This sample stems from a study of T cells in Graves' hyperthyroidism and ophthalmopathy (dated by TCRdb to about 2019). Regarding the study in general: Peripheral blood was collected at initial diagnosis, before any treatment. To identify distinguishing TCR V-J signatures, a discovery cohort of around 100 patients was used, comprising 43 with Graves' ophthalmopathy and 57 with stable Graves' hyperthyroidism. An independent validation cohort of fewer than 20 hyperthyroidism patients and 17 patients who later progressed to ophthalmopathy tested prospective prediction of ophthalmopathy. The approximately 100 discovery patients were randomly split 7:3 into training and test sets. In about 6 Graves' hyperthyroidism patients, the study also compared T-cell repertoires from thyroid tissue with T-cell repertoires from blood. Following sampling, methimazole starting at 30 mg daily was given to hyperthyroidism patients, and high-dose intravenous methylprednisolone was given to ophthalmopathy patients. The paper reports TCR Vbeta CDR3 sequencing of about 140 peripheral blood samples: approximately 41 ophthalmopathy, some 80 hyperthyroidism and around 17 progressor patients.

Ophthalmopathy patients had moderately to severely active disease, with a Clinical Activity Score of 3 or more, a NOSPECS grade of 4 or more, and a disease duration of less than 3 months. Patients with uncontrolled infections, other autoimmune diseases, pregnancy or lactation were excluded. Clinical symptoms, serum thyroxine and TRAb, thyroid ultrasound, and orbital computed tomography formed the basis for the diagnoses. PBMCs were isolated from approximately 10 ml of fresh peripheral blood by Ficoll-Paque density gradient centrifugation. Total RNA was extracted with Trizol reagent, and quality was checked on an Agilent 2100 Bioanalyzer. Results the study describes overall, beyond this receptor: Most expanded thyroid clonotypes (frequency above 0.001) were also detected in blood, a finding suggesting that blood repertoires may reflect thyroid immune responses. Sample size was not statistically predetermined, and investigators were not blinded to group allocation. During validation, the model predicted progression to ophthalmopathy a median of approximately six months ahead of onset, with almost 71% sensitivity and 72% to 80% specificity. A 13 V-J signature model separated ophthalmopathy from stable hyperthyroidism, with just over 85% sensitivity and roughly 81% specificity in cross-validation and 80%/75% in testing.

The TCR beta CDR3 regions were amplified from RNA transcripts. The TCR CDR3 was subjected to a first round of RT-PCR using the HTBI primer set and the Qiagen OneStep RT-PCR kit. Libraries were constructed in a second round of multiplex PCR, after which size selection and purification were carried out. Paired-end sequencing of the libraries was performed with 100 bp reads on an Illumina HiSeq2000. As for how the authors treated the data: SOAPnuke was used to process the raw data, with reads discarded if the reads contained adapters or uncalled bases, had a mean Phred below 15, or lacked an exact constant-primer or identifier match. COPE v1.2.5 was used to merge the high-quality paired reads, and each unique nucleotide sequence was defined as a clonotype. MiTCR v1.1 was used to align the clonotypes against IMGT TRBV, TRBD and TRBJ reference segments. Analysis was restricted to V-J combinations with a frequency above 0.0001, which covered approximately 99% of repertoires. The TCS score was defined as F50 (clonal expansion) divided by E x V (chaos), with BLOSUM62-based TCRdist calculated between CDR3 peptides within each V-J. Welch's t-statistics and random forest reduced approximately 520 V-J features to under 15, which were used in a naive Bayes classifier (R e1071). TCRdb handled the public reads itself, with Q25 trimming in fastp and clone calling in MiXCR, and kept productive beta chains. Records with the same CDR3 protein are collapsed into one entry carrying the most frequent genes and DNA. These V and J calls derive from TCRdb rather than the authors' analysis. The sample has 410,000 or so distinct CDR3 sequences on record, 14% to 15% of them singletons. Jointly, the top ten make up roughly an eighth of the sample.

The V gene is TRBV5-1 and the J gene is TRBJ1-2, and TRBD1 may be the D gene, going by 6 matching bases. The clonotype was recovered from a man in his late teens or twenties with Graves' ophthalmopathy. The sequenced sample was blood. The CDR3 corresponds to CASSKNRDAHGYTF. The nucleotides read TGCGCCAGCAGCAAGAACAGGGATGCGCATGGCTACACCTTC.